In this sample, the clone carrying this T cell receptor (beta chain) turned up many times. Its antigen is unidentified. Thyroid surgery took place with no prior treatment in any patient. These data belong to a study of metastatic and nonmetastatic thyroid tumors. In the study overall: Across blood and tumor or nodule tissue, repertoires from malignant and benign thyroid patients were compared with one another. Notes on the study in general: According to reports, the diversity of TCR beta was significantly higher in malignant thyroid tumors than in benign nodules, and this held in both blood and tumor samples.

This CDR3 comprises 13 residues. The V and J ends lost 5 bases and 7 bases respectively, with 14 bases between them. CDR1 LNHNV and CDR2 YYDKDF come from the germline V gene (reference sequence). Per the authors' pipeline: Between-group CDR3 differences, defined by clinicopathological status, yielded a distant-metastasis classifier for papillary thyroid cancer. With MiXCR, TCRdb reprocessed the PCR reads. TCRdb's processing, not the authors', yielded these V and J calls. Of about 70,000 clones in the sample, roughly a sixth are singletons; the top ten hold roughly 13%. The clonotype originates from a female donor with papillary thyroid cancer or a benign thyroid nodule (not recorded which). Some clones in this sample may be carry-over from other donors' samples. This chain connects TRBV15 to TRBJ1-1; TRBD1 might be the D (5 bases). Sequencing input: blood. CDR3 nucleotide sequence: TGTGCCACCAGCGTCGGCGGGGCCCGTGAAGCTTTCTTT. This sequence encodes CATSVGGAREAFF.